The present T cell receptor (beta chain) was sequenced within a study of response to subunit inactivated influenza vaccine. Points from the study as a whole: With each seasonal influenza vaccination, the authors suggested, few new T cells are recruited.

As to this clonotype: Its antigen is still unknown.

The CDR3 runs to 13 residues. V dropped 4 bases and J dropped 2 bases, with 9 bases sitting between them. Germline CDR1 and CDR2: SGHDT and YYEEEE. TCRdb analysed the RT-PCR reads with MiXCR anew, one entry per CDR3 protein. The table records over 150,000 distinct CDR3 sequences, roughly 14% of them present only once. The chain couples TRBV5-6 to TRBJ1-2; D possibly corresponds to TRBD1 (6 bases). This sequence was found in a man aged 50 or older who received an inactivated influenza vaccine. This material consisted of CD8+ T cells sorted from PBMCs, taken roughly 5 days after vaccination. The CDR3 region is CASSETGNYGYTF. Written as DNA, the CDR3 is TGTGCCAGCAGCGAAACAGGGAACTATGGCTACACCTTC.